The text below deals with one TCR beta chain. Its target is unknown. Germline assignment: CDR1 SGHTA and CDR2 FQGNSA. CDR3 length: 18 residues. V was cut by 1 base and J by 5 bases, with 21 bases left in between. This record comes from a study of cytomegalovirus exposure and HLA in healthy donors. Whole-study findings and limits: Several of the most significant clusters appeared linked to common viral pathogens, based on a later analysis. For most TCR beta V segments, an earlier analysis put the productive rate at about 90% or about 30% of the time. Among TCR sequences, most were rare, though some public TCRs appeared in many donors.

Researchers ran the PCR with 60 Vbeta and 13 Jbeta primers. Libraries were prepared by immunoSEQ multiplex PCR; TCRdb keeps only in-frame clonotypes and omits some of them. The repertoire holds over 85,000 clones, with about 80% as singletons. This TCR derives from a man aged 40-49 years in good health and CMV-seronegative. V and J are TRBV7-2 and TRBJ2-1, with D perhaps matching TRBD2 (5 bases). Source material: PBMCs. The CDR3 here is CASSLVAGLLPRNNEQFF. The CDR3 bases are TGTGCCAGCAGCTTAGTGGCAGGACTCCTCCCGAGAAACAATGAGCAGTTCTTC.